The 20 T cell receptor beta chains given below trace back to one sample, sequenced in a study of glioma-infiltrating T cells. Amplification of TCR alpha and beta CDR3 regions from RNA used iRepertoire nested multiplex PCR. MiXCR, applied by TCRdb to the multiplex PCR reads, yields one record per CDR3 protein. Here the sample spans roughly 190,000 distinct CDR3 sequences, 25% to 35% being singletons. Sequencing input: glioma tissue, nonneoplastic brain tissue, or PBMCs (not recorded which). The receptor set was obtained from a human donor with low-grade glioma or glioblastoma, undergoing nonglioma brain surgery, or in good health (not recorded which).

Points on this clonotype: Just one base apart from a much larger clone, this may be a read error. The J gene is TRBJ2-5, the V gene TRBV7-6; perhaps D is TRBD1 or TRBD2 (6 bases each). The CDR3 consists of 15 residues. Germline CDR1 reads SGHVS; CDR2 reads FNYEAQ. CDR3 region: CASSLCTGAQETQYF. The CDR3 bases are TGTGCTAGCAGCTTGTGCACGGGGGCCCAAGAGACCCAGTACTTC. Full variable domain (remainder filled in from reference TRBV7-6 and TRBJ2-5): GAGVSQSPRYKVTKRGQDVALRCDPISGHVSLYWYRQALGQGPEFLTYFNYEAQQDKSGLPNDRFSAERPEGSISTLTIQRTEQRDSAMYRCASSLCTGAQETQYFGPGTRLLVL.

This clonotype was observed many times. The junction does not match germline at one end; this may be a read error. This rearrangement joins TRBV14 to TRBJ1-2, with D unclear. Germline CDR1 and CDR2: SGHDN and FVKESK. The CDR3 has 14 residues. The CDR3 DNA reads TGTGCCAGCAGCTCACGCCCGGATAACTCTGGCTACACCTTC. As protein: CASSSRPDNSGYTF.

V usage is TRBV10-3 and J usage is TRBJ2-3, with D perhaps TRBD1 (6 bases). V shed 2 bases and J shed 0 bases, with 12 bases lying between them. This CDR3 contains 16 residues. Germline CDR1 ENHRY, CDR2 SYGVKD. The CDR3 loop reads CAISEVRGQSTDTQYF. The CDR3 DNA follows: TGTGCCATCAGTGAGGTCCGGGGACAAAGCACAGATACGCAGTATTTT.

This clonotype has at least ten counts. The rearrangement joins TRBV28 to TRBJ2-1, with D maybe TRBD2 (6 bases). Trimming took off 2 bases at V and 3 bases at J, with 14 bases between the two ends. The CDR3 totals 16 residues. Germline V gives CDR1 MDHEN, CDR2 SYDVKM. The CDR3 sequence: CASSLGGALLYNEQFF. In DNA, the CDR3 is TGTGCCAGCAGTTTAGGCGGGGCCTTACTCTACAATGAGCAGTTCTTC.

This clonotype appeared many times. This rearrangement joins TRBV7-9 to TRBJ1-2; 12 nucleotides agree with TRBD1. The trim removed 1 base at V and 7 bases at J, leaving 7 bases unmatched. Germline V gene sequence: CDR1 SEHNR, CDR2 FQNEAQ (reference sequence). The CDR3 sequence is 16 residues long. This chain's CDR3 is CASSLVGTGGAFGYTF. CDR3 in DNA: TGTGCCAGCAGCTTAGTTGGGACAGGGGGCGCGTTTGGCTACACCTTC.

Worth noting for this clonotype: Possible read error: a much larger clone is one base away. The chain's CDR3 is CASSSYAGGGDRQYF. The CDR3 region has the DNA TGCGCCAGCAGCTCCTACGCCGGAGGAGGGGATAGGCAGTATTTT. The V call is TRBV5-1, the J call TRBJ2-3, with D possibly TRBD2 on 6 matching bases. Germline CDR1 is SGHRS and CDR2 is YFSETQ. This CDR3 has 15 residues.

This clonotype appeared many times. The J gene is TRBJ2-5, the V gene TRBV12-3 or TRBV12-4; maybe TRBD1 (6 bases). V was trimmed by 3 bases and J by 4 bases, leaving 12 bases between them. This CDR3 is 14 amino acids long. CDR3 nucleotide sequence: TGTGCCAGCAGTTTGCAAGGGGGTGGAGAGACCCAGTACTTC. Its translation is CASSLQGGGETQYF.

This clonotype was recorded once. The chain carries TRBV20-1 and TRBJ2-1; 7 bases map to TRBD1. This CDR3 has 14 residues. Germline CDR1 reads DFQATT; CDR2 reads SNEGSKA (reference sequence). Here the CDR3 DNA reads TGCAGCGCCACCTCGACAGGGCGTGGCAATGAGCAGTTCTTC. As protein: CSATSTGRGNEQFF.

The table lists this clonotype with many counts. The genes are TRBV6-2 or TRBV6-3 and TRBJ2-3, with D perhaps matching TRBD1 (5 bases). The CDR3 totals 15 residues. Per the germline V gene, CDR1 is MNHEY and CDR2 is SVGEGT. Trimming pared 2 bases from V and 4 bases from J, leaving 13 bases between. This CDR3 is CASSYGQGDPDTQYF. In nucleotides, the CDR3 is TGTGCCAGCAGTTACGGGCAGGGTGATCCAGATACGCAGTATTTT.

This clonotype occurred many times. The V call is TRBV25-1, the J call TRBJ2-3; D tentatively reads TRBD1 or TRBD2 (6 bases each). CDR1 is MGHDK and CDR2 is SYGVNS in the germline V gene. With 5 bases removed from V and 1 base from J, the gap between germline ends came to 22 bases. The CDR3 sequence is 18 residues long. The chain's CDR3 is CASSSRGLSGAGTDTQYF. CDR3 nucleotide sequence: TGTGCCAGCAGTTCCCGAGGCCTCTCGGGGGCAGGCACAGATACGCAGTATTTT.

This clonotype has a count of ten or more. The V call is TRBV3-1, the J call TRBJ2-7; D uncertain. CDR1 and CDR2 from the germline V gene are LGHDT and YNNKEL (reference sequence). The CDR3 length is 15 residues. Trimming left V 0 bases short and J 2 bases short, with 11 bases between. The CDR3 sequence is CASSQDGSVPYEQYF. DNA of the CDR3: TGTGCCAGCAGCCAAGATGGCTCCGTCCCCTACGAGCAGTACTTC.

There are a few counts of this clonotype. The CDR3 region is CASSPVRWDSTDTQYF. The DNA of the CDR3 is TGTGCCAGCAGCCCCGTGAGGTGGGATAGCACAGATACGCAGTATTTT. The V gene is TRBV14, the J gene TRBJ2-3; no clear D gene. This CDR3 has 16 residues. Germline assignment: CDR1 SGHDN and CDR2 FVKESK. Trimming shortened V by 4 bases and J by 0 bases, and 14 bases separated the two germline ends.

The chain couples TRBV4-1 to TRBJ2-7; D may be TRBD1 (6 bases). CDR1 and CDR2 (germline): MGHRA, YSYEKL. The CDR3 covers 17 residues. Trimming left V 1 base short and J 0 bases short, with 16 bases between. The CDR3 nucleotides are TGCGCCAGCAGCCAAGGTCCAGGGGTTATGGGCTCCTACGAGCAGTACTTC. This gives the protein CASSQGPGVMGSYEQYF.

Comments on this clonotype: The junction departs from the called germline gene at one end, perhaps through a read error. The chain employs TRBV12-5 and TRBJ2-1; the match to TRBD2 covers 10 bases. The CDR3 loop spans 17 amino acids. Germline V lookup: CDR1 LGHNT, CDR2 FRNRAP. The CDR3: CASGPTSSGRFGREQLF. The CDR3 coding sequence is TGTGCTAGTGGTCCCACCTCTAGCGGGAGATTTGGTCGTGAGCAGTTGTTC.

V gene TRBV12-3 or TRBV12-4 combines with J gene TRBJ2-5, with TRBD2 matching 11 bases. The CDR3 runs 17 residues. J was trimmed by 7 bases and V by 10 bases; bases with no gene match: 20. This CDR3 reads CATQKGLSSGRGRTQYF. The CDR3, as DNA: TGTGCCACCCAGAAGGGACTAAGTAGCGGGAGGGGGCGGACCCAGTACTTC.

As for this clonotype: Since no conserved phenylalanine or tryptophan closes the CDR3, a read error is the likely cause. J is TRBJ2-3 and V is TRBV20-1, with TRBD1 matching 7 bases. Trimming removed 1 base from V and 2 bases from J; junction bases left unmatched: 6. Germline CDR1 and CDR2: DFQATT and SNEGSKA (reference sequence). The CDR3 length is 15 residues. The CDR3 region is CSARVDRTFTDTQYS. The CDR3, as DNA: TGCAGTGCTAGAGTGGACAGGACTTTCACAGATACGCAGTATTCC.

In its sample, this clonotype was seen many times. J is TRBJ2-7 and V is TRBV6-1; 9 bases fit TRBD1. This CDR3 region has 14 residues. In germline, CDR1 is MNHNS, CDR2 SASEGT. The ends lost 8 bases at V and 4 bases at J; junction bases unmatched: 9. CDR3 sequence (DNA): TGTGCCAGCGGACAGGGGATCATGGGGTACGAGCAGTACTTC. As protein: CASGQGIMGYEQYF.

Turning to this clonotype: This may stem from a read error, because a much larger clone lies one nucleotide away. The CDR3: CASSQDRSSYNSPLQF. The CDR3 region has the DNA TGTGCCAGCAGCCAAGACAGGAGCTCCTATAATTCACCCCTCCAATTT. The chain recombines TRBV14 with TRBJ1-6, with unresolved D. This CDR3 region has 16 residues. Germline CDR1 reads SGHDN; CDR2 reads FVKESK.

This rearrangement joins TRBV7-9 to TRBJ1-6; D is uncertain. Trimming left V 5 bases short and J 10 bases short, with 21 bases between. The CDR3 runs to 16 residues. Germline CDR1 reads SEHNR; CDR2 reads FQNEAQ (reference sequence). CDR3 sequence: CASSPLNFGTGSPLHF. CDR3 in DNA: TGTGCCAGCAGCCCCCTCAATTTTGGTACGGGCTCACCCCTCCACTTT. The full variable domain, in which reference TRBV7-9 and TRBJ1-6 provide the parts outside the CDR3, is DTGVSQNPRHKITKRGQNVTFRCDPISEHNRLYWYRQTLGQGPEFLTYFQNEAQLEKSRLLSDRFSAERPKGSFSTLEIQRTEQGDSAMYLCASSPLNFGTGSPLHFGNGTRLTVT.

Ten or more counts support this clonotype. The chain joins TRBV7-9 to TRBJ1-1; 10 bases map to TRBD1. CDR3 length: 16 amino acids. Germline V lookup: CDR1 SEHNR, CDR2 FQNEAQ (reference sequence). The junction had 5 bases not matched to a gene; V was cut back by 3 bases and J by 1 base. The chain's CDR3 is CASSFRTGGPNTEAFF. The CDR3 DNA reads as TGTGCCAGCAGCTTTCGGACAGGGGGGCCGAACACTGAAGCTTTCTTT.